This TCR beta chain was identified in a study of T cell responses to AZD1222 COVID-19 vaccine. Broader study findings: Two AZD1222 doses significantly raised spike-specific TCR breadth and depth over controls. Spike regions recognized by vaccine-associated CD4 TCRs spanned the protein, led by 160-218 and 743-854. White British donors predominated, females outnumbered males, and clonal diversity was possibly underestimated. Sampling captured repertoires only after the peak T cell response.

Germline CDR1 KGHSH, CDR2 LQKENI. CDR3 length equals 16 residues. After removal of 2 bases from V and 5 bases from J, the junction contained 3 bases not matched to a gene. TCRdb's table, derived via immunoSEQ multiplex PCR, lists solely in-frame clones and lacks some. The table includes approximately 150,000 clones, 94% detected once. Comments on this clone: The target antigen is unknown.

Material: peripheral blood, obtained 28 days after the second AZD1222 dose. The sequence came from an adult who received the AZD1222 COVID-19 vaccine. This chain connects TRBV18 to TRBJ2-1; 13 bases agree with TRBD2. The CDR3 is CASSPLGTSGNNEQFF. The CDR3 DNA follows: TGTGCCAGCTCACCATTAGGGACTAGCGGGAACAATGAGCAGTTCTTC.